This T cell receptor beta chain was captured by sequencing in a study of blood T cell repertoires in COVID-19 (dated by TCRdb to between 2020 and 2021). Some background on the complete study: Collaborator samples came from the United States, Italy and Spain and covered acute and convalescent phases of COVID-19. The prospective study material was composed of cDNA or gDNA derived from T cells, B-cell-depleted T cells, or PBMCs. Samples came from the ongoing ImmuneRACE study (first 160 participants) plus 1,254 subjects from 6 global collaborators. A freely available public database, intended as a resource for researchers studying the immune response to SARS-CoV-2, is where the repertoires were released. Where HLA class I and class II types were available, the types were taken from metadata supplied by the sample provider, not from assay-based typing. Subjects who had been exposed to COVID-19, were actively infected with it, or had recovered from it provided the deeply sampled blood TCRbeta repertoires that made up the dataset. The sample metadata nearly always contained a de-identified subject ID, COVID-19 status, age in years and sex. Broader findings and caveats from the paper: The quantity of clinical and demographic metadata differed by source and by participant and was supplied without curation.

Turning to this clone: Its antigen has not been determined. No per-base quality is available; no much larger clone lies one base away.

The germline V end is reduced by 2 bases and the J end by 1 base; junction bases left unmatched: 3. The CDR3 covers 15 residues, taking in both the cysteine and the phenylalanine. Only CDR3 DNA is held: 45 bases, read in frame from base 1. In the germline V gene (reference sequence), CDR1 corresponds to MNHEY and CDR2 to SMNVEV. TCRbeta CDR3 regions were amplified from genomic DNA using the immunoSEQ Assay, a bias-controlled multiplex PCR. On the study's bioinformatics: Nucleated cell counts per sample were estimated from amplification of reference gene primers within the assay. To quantify the absolute abundance of each unique TCRbeta CDR3 rearrangement, sequence reads were collapsed and filtered. For each sample, productive Simpson clonality was calculated by taking the square root of Simpson's diversity index across productive rearrangements. The immuneACCESS repertoire file appears here via TCRdb, limited to in-frame rearrangements. These files lack a portion of the clones; in checked studies, under half of the deficit traces to unresolved V genes, and the cause of the others is not known. The D gene and trimming were derived from the DNA, and the V and J assignments and clone size from that table. In this sample the table shows 220,000 or so clones, about 86% of which occur a single time. The ten largest clonotypes hold 10% of the sample.

One collaborating source in Seattle enrolled patients during active infection and followed them longitudinally through the course of disease. Each collaborating institution followed its own protocols to collect whole blood in K2EDTA tubes. For TCRbeta analysis, collaborator samples were shipped as frozen whole blood, as isolated PBMCs, or as DNA extracted from either sample type. The sequencing sample was made of peripheral blood. The sequence was obtained from a woman aged 50 to 60 with COVID-19, enrolled during active disease. The sequence is built from TRBV27 and TRBJ2-3, with TRBD2 matching 7 junction bases. The sequence in DNA is TGTGCCAGCAGTTTACTAGCGGCCCGCACAGATACGCAGTATTTT. Its translation reads: CASSLLAARTDTQYF.